Shown below are 21 T cell receptor beta chains from a single sample sequenced in a study of blood T cell repertoires in COVID-19. Assay used: immunoSEQ multiplex PCR; TCRdb lists only in-frame clones, some missing. The sample holds 300,000 to 450,000 clones, 88% seen once. Sequenced material: PBMCs or T cells enriched from blood (not recorded which). These receptors all stem from a young woman who had recovered from COVID-19.

The V call is TRBV18, the J call TRBJ2-2; 7 bases fit TRBD2. Trimming at V came to 3 bases and at J to 0 bases, leaving 4 bases not matched to a gene. CDR1 is KGHSH and CDR2 is LQKENI in the germline V gene. The CDR3 totals 16 residues. The CDR3 region is CASSPLGGSNTGELFF. CDR3 in DNA: TGTGCCAGCTCACCGCTGGGGGGGTCGAACACCGGGGAGCTGTTTTTT.

The rearrangement links TRBV10-3 to TRBJ2-7; TRBD1 aligns across 9 bases. From germline, CDR1 is ENHRY and CDR2 SYGVKD. J lost 5 bases, V lost 8 bases, and 7 bases had no gene match. The length of the CDR3 is 13 residues. CDR3 amino acids: CAISPGQGHEQYF. CDR3 in DNA: TGTGCCATCTCCCCGGGACAGGGACACGAGCAGTACTTC.

This sequence joins TRBV2 and TRBJ1-1, with 8 bases lining up with TRBD1. J lost 1 base, V lost 1 base, and 5 bases had no gene match. Germline CDR1 is SNHLY and CDR2 is FYNNEI. The CDR3 is made up of 16 amino acids. As DNA, the CDR3 is TGTGCCAGCAGTGAAGTGGGGACAGGTCCGAACACTGAAGCTTTCTTT. Amino acids: CASSEVGTGPNTEAFF.

The chain combines TRBV4-3 with TRBJ2-1; TRBD1 matches at 8 bases. The CDR3 runs 15 residues. Looked up from germline, CDR1 is LGHNA and CDR2 is YSLEER. V dropped 0 bases and J dropped 5; count of bases not matched to a gene: 3. The CDR3 protein is CASSQERTGNNEQFF. The CDR3 DNA follows: TGCGCCAGCAGCCAAGAACGGACAGGGAACAATGAGCAGTTCTTC.

The gene calls are TRBV10-1 and TRBJ2-7; 9 bases fit TRBD1. The CDR3 runs 15 residues. J gave up 1 base and V 4 bases, and 5 bases lay outside the gene matches. In germline, CDR1 is WNHNN, CDR2 SYGVQD (reference sequence). The CDR3 DNA reads as TGCGCCAGCAGTGGACCCGGGACAGGGTCCTACGAGCAGTACTTC. This gives the protein CASSGPGTGSYEQYF.

The chain joins TRBV7-8 to TRBJ1-4; D is uncertain. This CDR3 comprises 16 residues. Trimming cost V 1 base and J 1 base, with 10 bases left between them. CDR1 and CDR2 from the germline V gene are SGHVS and FQNEAQ. In DNA, the CDR3 is TGTGCCAGCAGCTTAGTGGTCGAGGGAACTAATGAAAAACTGTTTTTT. It specifies CASSLVVEGTNEKLFF.

The chain couples TRBV6-4 to TRBJ1-2, with D tentatively TRBD1 (5 bases). V was trimmed by 5 bases and J by 5 bases, leaving 12 bases between them. From germline, CDR1 is MRHNA and CDR2 SNTAGT. The CDR3 spans 13 residues. CDR3 residues: CASSPTPGYGYTF. The CDR3 nucleotides read TGTGCCAGCAGTCCCACCCCAGGGTATGGCTACACCTTC.

This sequence joins TRBV6-5 and TRBJ1-2; 8 nucleotides align to TRBD1. The CDR3 extends over 14 amino acids. CDR1 is MNHEY, CDR2 SVGAGI, per germline. V gave up 6 bases and J gave up 4 bases; unmatched junction bases: 7. The CDR3 region is CASRTGQGAYGYTF. DNA of the CDR3: TGTGCCAGCAGAACCGGACAGGGTGCCTATGGCTACACCTTC.

This clone was counted once. The V call is TRBV15, the J call TRBJ1-6; 7 bases line up with TRBD1. Trimming cost V 3 bases and J 4 bases; bases outside gene matches: 6. The germline CDR1 and CDR2 sequences are LNHNV and YYDKDF (reference sequence). The CDR3 totals 16 residues. In nucleotides, the CDR3 is TGTGCCACCAGCAGCGTGGGGACAGTATATAATTCACCCCTCCACTTT. This encodes CATSSVGTVYNSPLHF.

This rearrangement joins TRBV5-6 to TRBJ1-4, with D possibly TRBD1 on 6 matching bases. This CDR3 comprises 14 residues. Germline V gene sequence: CDR1 SGHDT, CDR2 YYEEEE. V lost 4 bases and J lost 3, with 10 bases in between. CDR3 DNA sequence: TGTGCCAGCAGCGTGACAGGTGCTAATGAAAAACTGTTTTTT. Amino acid sequence: CASSVTGANEKLFF.

This clone was recorded only once. V and J are TRBV21-1 and TRBJ2-7; no check of the table's D call, TRBD2, against the DNA was made. TRBV21-1 is listed as a pseudogene. The CDR3 has 15 amino acids. The CDR3 sequence: CASSSAGGRSYEQYF. Written as DNA, the CDR3 is TGTGCCAGCAGCTCGGCGGGTGGTCGCTCCTACGAGCAGTACTTC.

This clone was seen only a few times. This sequence joins TRBV20-1 and TRBJ1-2; the D gene is possibly TRBD1 (6 bases). The germline gives CDR1 DFQATT, CDR2 SNEGSKA (reference sequence). With 3 bases removed from V and 0 bases from J, the gap between germline ends came to 11 bases. This CDR3 region has 14 residues. The CDR3 loop is CSASSAGANYGYTF. Written as DNA, the CDR3 is TGCAGTGCTAGTTCGGCAGGGGCTAACTATGGCTACACCTTC.

The chain combines TRBV5-1 with TRBJ2-2; possibly TRBD2 for D (6 bases). V was pared by 4 bases and J by 4 bases, with 8 bases between. Germline values: CDR1 SGHRS, CDR2 YFSETQ. The CDR3 runs 13 residues. This chain's CDR3 is CASSRRVTGELFF. The CDR3 DNA is TGCGCCAGCAGCCGGAGGGTCACCGGGGAGCTGTTTTTT.

This sequence joins TRBV5-5 and TRBJ2-3, with 12 bases lining up with TRBD1. This CDR3 has 15 amino acids. Germline CDR1 is SGHKS and CDR2 is YYEKEE (reference sequence). The V gene end was trimmed by 4 bases and the J gene end by 2 bases; junction bases not matched to a gene: 2. DNA for the CDR3: TGTGCCAGCAGCCGGGGACAGGGGGCCACAGATACGCAGTATTTT. This gives the protein CASSRGQGATDTQYF. The full variable domain, completed using reference TRBV5-5 and TRBJ2-3, is DAGVTQSPTHLIKTRGQQVTLRCSPISGHKSVSWYQQVLGQGPQFIFQYYEKEERGRGNFPDRFSARQFPNYSSELNVNALLLGDSALYLCASSRGQGATDTQYFGPGTRLTVL.

In its sample, this clone was seen once. This chain connects TRBV13 to TRBJ1-4; D is unresolved. The ends were cut back, 1 base at V and 0 bases at J, with 12 bases in the middle. This CDR3 has 17 residues. Germline V CDR1 and CDR2: PRHDT, FYEKMQ (reference sequence). In DNA form, the CDR3 reads TGTGCCAGCAGCTTAGAATCAGGCGATGCAACTAATGAAAAACTGTTTTTT. Translating gives CASSLESGDATNEKLFF.

The rearrangement uses TRBV6-1 and TRBJ2-7, with 10 positions matching TRBD1. Germline V gene sequence: CDR1 MNHNS, CDR2 SASEGT. The CDR3 consists of 16 residues. The trim removed 3 bases at V and 5 bases at J, leaving 10 bases unmatched. DNA of the CDR3: TGTGCCAGCAGTGACCGGGTAGACAGGGGGCTTGACGAGCAGTACTTC. This encodes CASSDRVDRGLDEQYF.

The CDR3 region is CASSSGQNNQPQHF. The DNA of the CDR3 is TGTGCCAGCAGCTCCGGACAGAACAATCAGCCCCAGCATTTT. The J gene is TRBJ1-5, the V gene TRBV7-9, with a possible D match to TRBD1 (6 bases). V was pared by 4 bases and J by 3 bases, with 10 bases between. Germline CDR1 SEHNR, CDR2 FQNEAQ (reference sequence). CDR3 length: 14 amino acids.

The chain uses TRBV11-2 and TRBJ2-7, with 8 positions matching TRBD2. Germline trimming cut 5 bases from V and 1 base from J; bases unmatched to any gene: 10. The CDR3 has 16 amino acids. Germline V gene data show CDR1 as SGHAT and CDR2 as FQNNGV. The CDR3 spells CASSREGQLSSYEQYF. Here the CDR3 DNA reads TGTGCCAGCAGCCGGGAGGGGCAGCTTTCATCCTACGAGCAGTACTTC. The full variable domain, completed using reference TRBV11-2 and TRBJ2-7, is EAGVAQSPRYKIIEKRQSVAFWCNPISGHATLYWYQQILGQGPKLLIQFQNNGVVDDSQLPKDRFSAERLKGVDSTLKIQPAKLEDSAVYLCASSREGQLSSYEQYFGPGTRLTVT.

This chain joins TRBV7-2 and TRBJ1-3, with unresolved D. CDR1 and CDR2 from the germline V gene are SGHTA and FQGNSA. This CDR3 comprises 16 residues. Trimming left V 1 base short and J 0 bases short, with 10 bases between. CDR3 bases: TGTGCCAGCAGCTTAGTCGGTGGAGGCTCTGGAAACACCATATATTTT. It translates to CASSLVGGGSGNTIYF.

The genes are TRBV18 and TRBJ1-1; D may be TRBD1 (5 bases). The CDR3 has 15 residues. V dropped 2 bases and J dropped 11 bases, with 21 bases sitting between them. Germline CDR1 is KGHSH and CDR2 is LQKENI. The CDR3 sequence: CASSPLGLQESVAFF. In DNA form, the CDR3 reads TGTGCCAGCTCACCATTGGGGTTACAGGAGTCGGTGGCTTTCTTT.

This sequence joins TRBV15 and TRBJ1-2, with 7 bases aligning to TRBD1. The J segment lost 8 bases and the V segment lost 8 bases, leaving 11 bases of the junction unmatched. From germline, CDR1 is LNHNV and CDR2 YYDKDF (reference sequence). CDR3 length equals 13 residues. CDR3 bases: TGTGCCACCGACGCAGGGGACAGTTGGGGCTACACCTTC. Protein product: CATDAGDSWGYTF. The full variable domain, rest sourced from reference TRBV15 and TRBJ1-2, is DAMVIQNPRYQVTQFGKPVTLSCSQTLNHNVMYWYQQKSSQAPKLLFHYYDKDFNNEADTPDNFQSRRPNTSFCFLDIRSPGLGDTAMYLCATDAGDSWGYTFGSGTRLTVV.